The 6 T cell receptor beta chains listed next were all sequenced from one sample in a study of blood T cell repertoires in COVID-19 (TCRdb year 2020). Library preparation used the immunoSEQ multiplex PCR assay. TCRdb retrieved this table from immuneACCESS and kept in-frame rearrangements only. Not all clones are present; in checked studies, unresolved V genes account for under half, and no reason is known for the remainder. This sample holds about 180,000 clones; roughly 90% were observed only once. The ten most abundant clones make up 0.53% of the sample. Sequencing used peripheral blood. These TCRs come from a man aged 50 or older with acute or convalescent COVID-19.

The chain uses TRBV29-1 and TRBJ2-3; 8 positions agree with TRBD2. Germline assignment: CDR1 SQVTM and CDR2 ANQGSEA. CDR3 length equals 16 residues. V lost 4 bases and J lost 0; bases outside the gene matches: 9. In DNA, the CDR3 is TGCAGCGTTGGAGCACCGGGACTAGTCAGCACAGATACGCAGTATTTT. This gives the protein CSVGAPGLVSTDTQYF.

CDR3 DNA sequence: TGTGCCAGCAGCCCCCTCGCGGGGGGGCCTTTCGGGGAGCTGTTTTTT. Translated, it gives CASSPLAGGPFGELFF. The chain uses TRBV7-3 and TRBJ2-2, with 9 bases identical to TRBD2. Trimming took 5 bases from V and 7 from J; bases not matched to a gene: 11. Germline CDR1 and CDR2: SGHTA and FQGTGA. The CDR3 consists of 16 residues.

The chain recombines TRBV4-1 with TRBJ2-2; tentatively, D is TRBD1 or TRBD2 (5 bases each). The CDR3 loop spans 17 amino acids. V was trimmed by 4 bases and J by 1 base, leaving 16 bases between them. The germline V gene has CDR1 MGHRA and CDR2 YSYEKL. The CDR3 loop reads CASSLEGQPLNTGELFF. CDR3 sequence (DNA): TGCGCCAGCAGCCTAGAGGGGCAGCCTCTGAACACCGGGGAGCTGTTTTTT.

The CDR3 is CASEAATNEKLFF. CDR3 coding DNA: TGTGCCAGCGAGGCTGCAACTAATGAAAAACTGTTTTTT. V and J are TRBV6-6 and TRBJ1-4; D remains unclear. Between the trimmed V and J ends, which lost 8 bases and 0 bases, there was a span of 7 bases. Germline V gene lookup returns CDR1 MNHNY and CDR2 SVGAGI (reference sequence). This CDR3 comprises 13 residues.

The CDR3 DNA reads TGTGCCAGCAGCTTATTTACAGGGACGCCTCCCTACGAGCAGTACTTC. The encoded protein is CASSLFTGTPPYEQYF. V usage is TRBV7-9 and J usage is TRBJ2-7; a weak D match, TRBD1 (6 bases). The CDR3 runs to 16 residues. V shed 2 bases and J shed 2 bases, with 16 bases lying between them. Germline assignment: CDR1 SEHNR and CDR2 FQNEAQ (reference sequence).

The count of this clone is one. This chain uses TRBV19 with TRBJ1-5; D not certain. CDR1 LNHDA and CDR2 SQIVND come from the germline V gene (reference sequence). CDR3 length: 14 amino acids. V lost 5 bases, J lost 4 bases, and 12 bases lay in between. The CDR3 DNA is TGTGCCAGTAGTCCCAGTGCCCCGAATCAGCCCCAGCATTTT. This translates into CASSPSAPNQPQHF. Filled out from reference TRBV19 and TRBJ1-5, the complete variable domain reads DGGITQSPKYLFRKEGQNVTLSCEQNLNHDAMYWYRQDPGQGLRLIYYSQIVNDFQKGDIAEGYSVSREKKESFPLTVTSAQKNPTAFYLCASSPSAPNQPQHFGDGTRLSIL.